The clone carrying this T cell receptor beta chain was observed at least ten times. As yet, its antigen is unknown. Patients who underwent sequencing had shown CD8+CD57+ cell expansion by flow cytometry. Patients were therapy-naive when their blood was sampled. This entry belongs to a study of CD8+CD57+ T cells in acquired aplastic anemia. Study-wide context: Quantities of DNA derived from sorted CD4+ and CD8+ cells averaged around 3 ug.

Study outcomes and limitations: Significant differences in CD8+ Simpson's diversity were not observed between patients and controls. A set of around 30 CD8+ CDR3 sequences was shared between patients and controls, and these sequences appeared highly expressed in patients.

Genomic DNA, the template, was used for profiling of the TCR beta VDJ and CDR3. Via MiXCR, TCRdb re-called the reads, giving one row per CDR3 protein. The repertoire includes fewer than 200,000 distinct CDR3 sequences, roughly 48% of them detected once, and approximately 1% sits in the top ten. Germline loops: CDR1 LGHNA, CDR2 YNFKEQ. The CDR3 covers 14 residues. The germline V and J ends were trimmed by 3 bases and 4 bases, with 10 bases remaining between them. The chain links TRBV4-2 to TRBJ1-5; tentative D call: TRBD1 (6 bases). The source of this sequence is a human donor with aplastic anemia. Specimen: sorted CD4+, CD8+, or CD8+CD57+ T cells (not recorded which) from PBMCs. The CDR3 loop reads CASSHRGGNQPQHF. The CDR3 nucleotides read TGTGCCAGCAGCCACAGGGGTGGGAATCAGCCCCAGCATTTT.